Each of the 19 T cell receptor beta chains below was sequenced from the same sample in a study of OX40 agonist ivuxolimab in advanced cancers. Measured with immunoSEQ multiplex PCR; TCRdb has only the in-frame clones, and not every one. The repertoire holds nearly 80,000 clones, with about 85% as singletons. The source material was CD4+ or CD8+ T cells sorted from blood, sampled in a trial of the OX40 agonist ivuxolimab. Receptors originate from an adult with an advanced solid tumor such as melanoma, head and neck, liver or kidney cancer.

The chain links TRBV5-1 to TRBJ2-2; D gene ambiguous. Trimming pared 1 base from V and 5 bases from J, leaving 12 bases between. Looked up from germline, CDR1 is SGHRS and CDR2 is YFSETQ. This CDR3 comprises 15 residues. CDR3 in amino acids: CASSLNLPATGELFF. The CDR3 DNA is TGCGCCAGCAGCTTGAATCTCCCAGCGACCGGGGAGCTGTTTTTT.

In nucleotides, the CDR3 is TGTGCCTGGAGTATAAGGGGGAACACCGGGGAGCTGTTTTTT. Protein: CAWSIRGNTGELFF. J is TRBJ2-2 and V is TRBV30; maybe TRBD1 (5 bases). With 2 bases removed from V and 1 base from J, the gap between germline ends came to 8 bases. This CDR3 spans 14 amino acids. Germline CDR1 GTSNPN, CDR2 SVGIG (reference sequence). Together with reference TRBV30 and TRBJ2-2, the CDR3 gives the full variable domain: SQTIHQWPATLVQPVGSPLSLECTVEGTSNPNLYWYRQAAGRGLQLLFYSVGIGQISSEVPQNLSASRPQDRQFILSSKKLLLSDSGFYLCAWSIRGNTGELFFGEGSRLTVL.

V and J are TRBV4-3 and TRBJ2-2, with 9 bases that match TRBD2. The CDR3 covers 17 residues. Germline CDR1 LGHNA, CDR2 YSLEER. Losses at the gene ends were 0 bases for V and 6 bases for J; bases not matched to a gene: 8. The chain's CDR3 is CASSQDLVAGGPGELFF. CDR3 DNA: TGCGCCAGCAGCCAAGATCTTGTGGCGGGAGGGCCCGGGGAGCTGTTTTTT.

The rearrangement uses TRBV5-4 and TRBJ2-7; 9 bases agree with TRBD2. Germline V CDR1 and CDR2: SGHNT, YYREEE (reference sequence). The CDR3 spans 17 residues. V lost 4 bases, J lost 2 bases, and 13 bases stayed unmatched. DNA for the CDR3: TGTGCCAGCAGCCCGGACGGCGGGAGGGCTACCCCCTACGAGCAGTACTTC. It codes for CASSPDGGRATPYEQYF.

The chain carries TRBV5-6 and TRBJ2-3; D is ambiguous. This CDR3 has 12 residues. Looked up from germline, CDR1 is SGHDT and CDR2 is YYEEEE. V lost 4 bases to trimming and J lost 6 bases, with 9 bases between them. The CDR3 protein is CASSRPADTQYF. For the CDR3, the DNA is TGTGCCAGCAGCCGGCCGGCCGATACGCAGTATTTT.

V and J are TRBV11-3 and TRBJ2-2; 7 nucleotides agree with TRBD1. The trim removed 4 bases at V and 0 bases at J, leaving 5 bases unmatched. The V gene's germline CDR1 is SGHNT and CDR2 YENEEA. The CDR3 is 16 amino acids. In DNA, the CDR3 is TGTGCCAGCAGCTCGGGGACAGCCGCGAACACCGGGGAGCTGTTTTTT. Translation gives CASSSGTAANTGELFF.

The rearrangement joins TRBV30 to TRBJ2-2; the D is unclear. V dropped 4 bases and J dropped 2 bases, with 8 bases sitting between them. CDR3 size: 13 residues. The germline V gene has CDR1 GTSNPN and CDR2 SVGIG (reference sequence). This chain's CDR3 is CAWKKGNTGELFF. CDR3 DNA: TGTGCCTGGAAAAAGGGAAACACCGGGGAGCTGTTTTTT. The whole variable domain, filled in from reference TRBV30 and TRBJ2-2, reads SQTIHQWPATLVQPVGSPLSLECTVEGTSNPNLYWYRQAAGRGLQLLFYSVGIGQISSEVPQNLSASRPQDRQFILSSKKLLLSDSGFYLCAWKKGNTGELFFGEGSRLTVL.

The genes are TRBV11-1 and TRBJ2-7, with 8 bases aligning to TRBD2. The CDR3 sequence is 15 residues long. J gave up 0 bases and V 3 bases, and 4 bases lay outside the gene matches. Germline assignment: CDR1 SGHAT and CDR2 FQDESV (reference sequence). CDR3 coding DNA: TGTGCCAGCAGCTTCGAGCGGGAGACCTCCTACGAGCAGTACTTC. This encodes CASSFERETSYEQYF.

The chain carries TRBV9 and TRBJ2-7, with D hard to call. The germline V gene has CDR1 SGDLS and CDR2 YYNGEE. The CDR3 loop spans 14 amino acids. Trimming took 5 bases from V and 4 from J, leaving 16 bases between them. CDR3 sequence: CASSLGYGWYEQYF. The DNA of the CDR3 is TGTGCCAGCAGTTTAGGTTATGGTTGGTACGAGCAGTACTTC.

This clone was detected only a few times. This rearrangement joins TRBV11-3 to TRBJ2-2; D not resolved. This CDR3 has 13 amino acids. The germline V gene encodes CDR1 SGHNT and CDR2 YENEEA. The V end was cut by 1 base, the J end by 6 bases, with 6 bases between. The chain's CDR3 is CASSLGQAGELFF. The CDR3 DNA reads as TGTGCCAGCAGCTTAGGGCAGGCCGGGGAGCTGTTTTTT.

This sequence joins TRBV27 and TRBJ2-7, with TRBD1 identical over 7 bases. CDR1 is MNHEY and CDR2 is SMNVEV in the germline V gene (reference sequence). CDR3 length: 13 amino acids. Unmatched junction bases numbered 4, after V lost 5 bases and J lost 3 bases. CDR3 region: CASSVRTGYEQYF. CDR3 DNA sequence: TGTGCCAGCAGTGTGAGGACAGGCTACGAGCAGTACTTC.

This clone was observed a single time. The chain couples TRBV18 to TRBJ2-7; TRBD1 aligns across 7 bases. Germline V gene sequence: CDR1 KGHSH, CDR2 LQKENI. The CDR3 is 17 amino acids. The trim removed 2 bases at V and 3 bases at J, leaving 13 bases unmatched. In DNA form, the CDR3 reads TGTGCCAGCTCACCATTTCAGGACAGGAGAATTAACTACGAGCAGTACTTC. It is translated as CASSPFQDRRINYEQYF.

The chain joins TRBV5-8 to TRBJ2-7, with D unclear. This CDR3 has 12 amino acids. CDR1 is SGHTS, CDR2 YDEGEE, per germline. Trimming stripped 4 bases from V and 6 bases from J, with 11 bases between. CDR3 sequence (DNA): TGTGCCAGCAGCCCGACTCAGTCCGAGCAGTACTTC. Translating it yields CASSPTQSEQYF.

This CDR3 is CASSATGGENTEAFF. For the CDR3, the DNA is TGTGCCAGTAGTGCCACAGGGGGAGAGAACACTGAAGCTTTCTTT. This chain uses TRBV19 with TRBJ1-1, with TRBD1 matching 8 bases. V gave up 5 bases and J gave up 1 base; unmatched junction bases: 6. CDR1 is LNHDA and CDR2 is SQIVND in the germline V gene (reference sequence). The CDR3 consists of 15 residues. The variable domain in full, completed from reference TRBV19 and TRBJ1-1, reads DGGITQSPKYLFRKEGQNVTLSCEQNLNHDAMYWYRQDPGQGLRLIYYSQIVNDFQKGDIAEGYSVSREKKESFPLTVTSAQKNPTAFYLCASSATGGENTEAFFGQGTRLTVV.

The rearrangement links TRBV6-6 to TRBJ2-7; no clear D gene. V was pared by 5 bases and J by 6 bases, with 11 bases between. This CDR3 is 12 amino acids long. Germline V gene lookup returns CDR1 MNHNY and CDR2 SVGAGI (reference sequence). CDR3 bases: TGTGCCAGCAGTCCCGGTCGGGTCGAGCAGTACTTC. Encoded protein: CASSPGRVEQYF.

The genes are TRBV5-6 and TRBJ2-4; the match to TRBD2 covers 8 bases. The CDR3 extends over 16 amino acids. The V gene's germline CDR1 is SGHDT and CDR2 YYEEEE. Unmatched junction bases numbered 11, after V lost 1 base and J lost 8 bases. The CDR3 loop reads CASSLLAQREFDIQYF. DNA of the CDR3: TGTGCCAGCAGCTTGCTGGCCCAGCGGGAGTTTGACATTCAGTACTTC.

Only one count was recorded for this clone. The J gene is TRBJ2-7, the V gene TRBV18; D unclear. Germline CDR1 is KGHSH and CDR2 is LQKENI. This CDR3 is built from 14 residues. V dropped 4 bases and J dropped 0 bases, with 10 bases sitting between them. The CDR3 is CASSRDVSSYEQYF. CDR3 coding DNA: TGTGCCAGCTCACGGGATGTGTCCTCCTACGAGCAGTACTTC.

The CDR3 sequence is CASSFSEGLSTQYF. CDR3 bases: TGTGCCAGCAGCTTTTCCGAGGGGCTGTCAACCCAGTACTTC. The chain employs TRBV5-4 and TRBJ2-5, with D perhaps TRBD1 or TRBD2 (5 bases each). The CDR3 has 14 amino acids. Trimming took off 2 bases at V and 8 bases at J, with 16 bases between the two ends. Per the germline V gene, CDR1 is SGHNT and CDR2 is YYREEE (reference sequence).

The V call is TRBV5-5, the J call TRBJ2-5; 10 nucleotides align to TRBD1. After removal of 0 bases from V and 5 bases from J, the junction contained 4 bases not matched to a gene. Germline V gene sequence: CDR1 SGHKS, CDR2 YYEKEE (reference sequence). CDR3 length equals 15 residues. As DNA, the CDR3 is TGTGCCAGCAGCTTGGGGGACAGGGGTCCCGAGACCCAGTACTTC. Translated, it gives CASSLGDRGPETQYF. The full variable domain, in which reference TRBV5-5 and TRBJ2-5 provide the parts outside the CDR3, is DAGVTQSPTHLIKTRGQQVTLRCSPISGHKSVSWYQQVLGQGPQFIFQYYEKEERGRGNFPDRFSARQFPNYSSELNVNALLLGDSALYLCASSLGDRGPETQYFGPGTRLLVL.